A selection of T cell receptor beta chains follows, all from one sample in a study of cytomegalovirus exposure and HLA in healthy donors. Produced via immunoSEQ multiplex PCR; TCRdb's table is partial and in-frame only. Of under 200,000 clones in the sample, approximately 80% were seen once. The sequencing input was PBMCs. Receptor source: a woman in her 30s in good health and CMV-seronegative. Each CDR3 is given without its conserved first and last residue. A D gene is named only where the DNA matches it firmly. The size field is filled for only some rows; it gives once, few, many or a size class.

V gene: TRBV5-1
CDR3 length: 12
clone size: -
D gene: -
J gene: TRBJ1-2
CDR3 protein: ASSLWGANYGYT

V gene: TRBV2
CDR3 length: 16
clone size: few
D gene: TRBD2
J gene: TRBJ2-7
CDR3 protein: ASSLLKTRGLAGYEQY

V gene: TRBV29-1
CDR3 length: 12
clone size: -
D gene: -
J gene: TRBJ1-1
CDR3 protein: SAKVQGIATEAF

V gene: TRBV27
CDR3 length: 13
clone size: -
D gene: TRBD1
J gene: TRBJ1-2
CDR3 protein: ASSFLTGTNYGYT

V gene: TRBV19
CDR3 length: 15
clone size: -
D gene: TRBD1
J gene: TRBJ1-4
CDR3 protein: ASSIKQQGLMNEKLF

V gene: TRBV4-1
CDR3 length: 15
clone size: -
D gene: -
J gene: TRBJ2-2
CDR3 protein: ASSQELDYDLTRELF

V gene: TRBV9
CDR3 length: 17
clone size: -
D gene: TRBD2
J gene: TRBJ2-2
CDR3 protein: ASSVLIMGGGENTGELF

V gene: TRBV5-4
CDR3 length: 10
clone size: -
D gene: -
J gene: TRBJ2-5
CDR3 protein: ASSSIGDLVY

V gene: TRBV28
CDR3 length: 12
clone size: -
D gene: TRBD2
J gene: TRBJ2-3
CDR3 protein: ASSLPSGTDTQY

V gene: TRBV4-3
CDR3 length: 13
clone size: few
D gene: TRBD2
J gene: TRBJ2-1
CDR3 protein: ASSPAGLAGGGQF

V gene: TRBV10-3
CDR3 length: 13
clone size: -
D gene: TRBD1
J gene: TRBJ2-7
CDR3 protein: AISEAGQGPYEQY

V gene: TRBV4-1
CDR3 length: 13
clone size: -
D gene: -
J gene: TRBJ1-2
CDR3 protein: ASSQDPTGEDGYT

V gene: TRBV5-4
CDR3 length: 12
clone size: -
D gene: -
J gene: TRBJ1-3
CDR3 protein: ASSLQYSGNTIY

V gene: TRBV7-9
CDR3 length: 13
clone size: -
D gene: -
J gene: TRBJ1-1
CDR3 protein: ASSAYRPENTEAF

V gene: TRBV28
CDR3 length: 11
clone size: -
D gene: -
J gene: TRBJ2-2
CDR3 protein: ASRRTNTGELF

V gene: TRBV5-6
CDR3 length: 14
clone size: -
D gene: TRBD2
J gene: TRBJ2-1
CDR3 protein: ASSASSGGGNNEQF

V gene: TRBV29-1
CDR3 length: 8
clone size: -
D gene: TRBD1
J gene: TRBJ1-2
CDR3 protein: SAGDRAYT

V gene: TRBV5-1
CDR3 length: 9
clone size: -
D gene: -
J gene: TRBJ2-5
CDR3 protein: ASSLAGEQY

V gene: TRBV5-5
CDR3 length: 13
clone size: -
D gene: -
J gene: TRBJ1-5
CDR3 protein: ASSPRGSPNQPQH

V gene: TRBV9
CDR3 length: 11
clone size: -
D gene: -
J gene: TRBJ2-5
CDR3 protein: ASGAGWLETQY

V gene: TRBV7-9
CDR3 length: 13
clone size: once
D gene: -
J gene: TRBJ2-1
CDR3 protein: ASSAAGRRSIEQF

V gene: TRBV27
CDR3 length: 16
clone size: -
D gene: TRBD2
J gene: TRBJ2-3
CDR3 protein: ASSFALAGGDSTDTQY

V gene: TRBV6-6
CDR3 length: 12
clone size: -
D gene: -
J gene: TRBJ1-2
CDR3 protein: ASSPTGKYYGYT

V gene: TRBV6-6
CDR3 length: 12
clone size: -
D gene: TRBD1
J gene: TRBJ2-5
CDR3 protein: ASTIRTGQETQY

V gene: TRBV4-3
CDR3 length: 14
clone size: -
D gene: -
J gene: -
CDR3 protein: ASSQGTPSATYEQY